The clone carrying this T cell receptor beta chain was counted between two and nine times. The entry originates in a study of blood T cell repertoires in COVID-19. Measured with immunoSEQ multiplex PCR; TCRdb has only the in-frame clones, and not every one. The table lists about 210,000 clones, roughly 88% of them singletons. This TCR came from a man in his forties or fifties with active or convalescent COVID-19. What was sequenced was peripheral blood.

CDR3 DNA: TGCGCCAGCAGCTTGGAGATACAGGGACGCGGTGAAGCTTTCTTT. This encodes CASSLEIQGRGEAFF. V is TRBV5-1 and J is TRBJ1-1, with D possibly matching TRBD1 (6 bases). The germline V gene has CDR1 SGHRS and CDR2 YFSETQ. The CDR3 has 15 amino acids. The V end was cut by 0 bases, the J end by 7 bases, with 16 bases between.